These 16 T cell receptor beta chains were sequenced from one sample in a study of T cells expressing NK-cell markers. TCRdb reprocessed the 5' RACE reads and stores each CDR3 protein as one record, lacking DNA. The sample's table shows under 200,000 distinct CDR3 sequences. The sequenced sample consisted of blood T cells: a sorted CD56 or NKG2C T cell subset, CD4+ or CD8+ T cells, or bulk PBMC T cells (not recorded which). The source of these receptors is a woman aged 18 to 69 in good health.

The chain has TRBV2 and TRBJ2-3; TCRdb outputs TRBD1, but without DNA this stays unchecked. Germline CDR1 and CDR2: SNHLY and FYNNEI. The CDR3 is made up of 12 amino acids. The CDR3 loop is CSTGRDTDTQYF.

The chain combines TRBV9 with TRBJ2-5. The CDR3 is 11 amino acids. Germline V gene data show CDR1 as SGDLS and CDR2 as YYNGEE. The CDR3 spells CASSRTETQYF.

The CDR3 protein is CASSKRDRDIQYF. The gene calls are TRBV5-1 and TRBJ2-4; no DNA is available, so the TRBD2 call from TCRdb remains unchecked. CDR1 SGHRS and CDR2 YFSETQ come from the germline V gene. This CDR3 region has 13 residues. The full variable domain, with the rest looked up from reference TRBV5-1 and TRBJ2-4, is KAGVTQTPRYLIKTRGQQVTLSCSPISGHRSVSWYQQTPGQGLQFLFEYFSETQRNKGNFPGRFSGRQFSNSRSEMNVSTLELGDSALYLCASSKRDRDIQYFGAGTRLSVL.

The chain is built from TRBV20-1 and TRBJ2-1. The CDR3 loop spans 11 amino acids. Germline V gives CDR1 DFQATT, CDR2 SNEGSKA (reference sequence). CDR3 in amino acids: CSARVLNEQFF.

The V gene is TRBV20-1, the J gene TRBJ2-6; the D gene TCRdb calls, TRBD1, cannot be checked with no DNA. The CDR3 is 16 residues long. CDR1 DFQATT and CDR2 SNEGSKA come from the germline V gene (reference sequence). The CDR3 reads CSASTGGLSGANVLTF.

V and J are TRBV7-2 and TRBJ2-7; as DNA is missing, the TRBD1 call by TCRdb cannot be tested. The CDR3 is made up of 12 amino acids. The germline gives CDR1 SGHTA, CDR2 FQGNSA. The CDR3 protein is CASSVQGYEQYF. Complete variable domain (other parts from reference TRBV7-2 and TRBJ2-7): GAGVSQSPSNKVTEKGKDVELRCDPISGHTALYWYRQSLGQGLEFLIYFQGNSAPDKSGLPSDRFSAERTGGSVSTLTIQRTQQEDSAVYLCASSVQGYEQYFGPGTRLTVT.

The V and J genes are TRBV6-5 and TRBJ1-1. The CDR3 spans 14 residues. Germline V gene sequence: CDR1 MNHEY, CDR2 SVGAGI. CDR3: CASSYQPDATEAFF.

The rearrangement uses TRBV5-5 and TRBJ1-1; TCRdb selects TRBD1, and the lack of DNA leaves this call unchecked. The CDR3 contains 16 residues. Germline lookup yields CDR1 SGHKS and CDR2 YYEKEE (reference sequence). CDR3 loop: CASSNRDRVSGTEAFF.

V usage is TRBV5-1 and J usage is TRBJ2-3; TCRdb selects TRBD2, and the lack of DNA leaves this call unchecked. Germline values: CDR1 SGHRS, CDR2 YFSETQ. This CDR3 contains 17 residues. The CDR3 spells CASSPQGLATSTDTQYF.

This chain uses TRBV7-2 with TRBJ2-1. This CDR3 has 13 residues. The germline gives CDR1 SGHTA, CDR2 FQGNSA. The chain's CDR3 is CASSGSGKMEQFF.

The rearrangement joins TRBV5-1 to TRBJ1-6. Germline lookup yields CDR1 SGHRS and CDR2 YFSETQ. This CDR3 is 15 amino acids long. The CDR3 reads CASSLAAGRNSPLHF.

The gene calls are TRBV12-3 or TRBV12-4 and TRBJ2-1. The CDR3 has 11 residues. This chain's CDR3 is CASSASYEQFF.

The chain employs TRBV12-3 or TRBV12-4 and TRBJ2-5; TCRdb lists TRBD1, though no DNA is available to test this call. The CDR3 runs to 16 residues. The CDR3 loop is CASSLGGARAQETQYF.

The V gene is TRBV7-9, the J gene TRBJ2-1; as DNA is missing, the TRBD1 call by TCRdb cannot be tested. Germline V gene sequence: CDR1 SEHNR, CDR2 FQNEAQ (reference sequence). The CDR3 runs 15 residues. The CDR3 sequence is CASSWTGSSYNEQFF.

The V and J genes are TRBV11-2 and TRBJ2-3; with no DNA, the TCRdb D assignment of TRBD1 cannot be verified. The CDR3 is 16 residues long. The V gene's germline CDR1 is SGHAT and CDR2 FQNNGV. The CDR3 loop is CASSTEWTGVTDTQYF.

V is TRBV27 and J is TRBJ2-7; TCRdb gives TRBD1 as the D gene, but with no DNA this cannot be confirmed. Germline V gene lookup returns CDR1 MNHEY and CDR2 SMNVEV (reference sequence). This CDR3 is 14 amino acids long. The CDR3 spells CASSFAGQGSEQYF.